This is a list of T cell receptor beta chains from one sample in a study of molecular identifiers for immune sequencing clone quantification. TCRdb called the PCR reads again in MiXCR, with one record for every CDR3 protein. The table lists roughly 50,000 distinct CDR3 sequences, around 34% of them singletons, with 3% to 4% in the top ten. Sequenced input: naive CD8+ T cells from blood, with Jurkat cell RNA spiked in. These receptors were collected from a human donor in good health. Some libraries in this study had Jurkat cell RNA spiked in. Each CDR3 is given with its conserved first and last residue. A D gene is named only where the DNA matches it firmly. The size entry is marked missing in some rows and otherwise reads once, few, many or a size class.

CDR3nt | CDR3aa | abundance | j_gene | v_gene | d_gene
TGTGCCAGCAGCCGCCATGCAGTTTTCACAGATACGCAGTATTTT | CASSRHAVFTDTQYF | many | TRBJ2-3 | TRBV14 | .
TGTGCCAGCAGCTTGGCGGGAGAAAAAGGAGATACGCAGTATTTT | CASSLAGEKGDTQYF | many | TRBJ2-3 | TRBV7-6 | TRBD2
TGTGCCAGTACCGATCGGCGGGACTCTCCTTACAATGAGCAGTTCTTC | CASTDRRDSPYNEQFF | . | TRBJ2-1 | TRBV19 | .
TGTGCCAGCAGTTTAAGGGGACGTCGGGACGAGCAGTACTTC | CASSLRGRRDEQYF | . | TRBJ2-7 | TRBV12-3/TRBV12-4 | .
TGTGCCATCAGTGCCCCCGCTCCTAATGAAAAACTGTTTTTT | CAISAPAPNEKLFF | many | TRBJ1-4 | TRBV10-3 | .
TGTGCCAGCTCCCCCGGGCCCCATACGCAGTATTTT | CASSPGPHTQYF | . | TRBJ2-3 | TRBV27 | .
TGCAGTGCTAGAGATCTAATAACGGCGGCTTTCTTT | CSARDLITAAFF | . | TRBJ1-1 | TRBV20-1 | .
TGTGCCAGTAGTATCCCCGACAGGGACATCTACGAGCAGTACTTC | CASSIPDRDIYEQYF | . | TRBJ2-7 | TRBV19 | TRBD1
TGTGCCAGCAGCCTGAGAGATGGGGCCAACGTCCTGACTTTC | CASSLRDGANVLTF | many | TRBJ2-6 | TRBV13 | .
TGTGCCAGCAGGGGGACAGGGTCAGCAGAGACCCAGTACTTC | CASRGTGSAETQYF | . | TRBJ2-5 | TRBV27 | TRBD1
TGTGCCAGCAGTCGTTCTAGCGGGGGACATTACAATGAGCAGTTCTTC | CASSRSSGGHYNEQFF | few | TRBJ2-1 | TRBV27 | TRBD2
TGTGCCAGCATTCCTGAGGACTCATACACAGATACGCAGTATTTT | CASIPEDSYTDTQYF | . | TRBJ2-3 | TRBV11-2 | .
TGTGCCAGCAGTCCTGGGGGGGAGGGCCCCGGGGAGCTGTTTTTT | CASSPGGEGPGELFF | many | TRBJ2-2 | TRBV12-3/TRBV12-4 | TRBD2
TGTGCCAGCAGCGTAGGTGGCACAGATACGCTGTATTTT | CASSVGGTDTLYF | . | TRBJ2-3 | TRBV9 | .
TGTGCCAGCAGCCGATGGGACGGTCAAGAGACCCAGTACTTC | CASSRWDGQETQYF | . | TRBJ2-5 | TRBV11-1 | .
TGCAGCGTTGAACTCCTAGCGGGCAGCACAGATACGCAGTATTTT | CSVELLAGSTDTQYF | many | TRBJ2-3 | TRBV29-1 | TRBD2
TGTGCCAGCAGTCCAGTAGCCGGGACAGGGCTTTACAATGAGCAGTTCTTC | CASSPVAGTGLYNEQFF | . | TRBJ2-1 | TRBV12-3/TRBV12-4 | TRBD1
TGTGCCAGCAGTTTAGTCGGGGGGGCCTACAATGAGCAGTTCTTC | CASSLVGGAYNEQFF | . | TRBJ2-1 | TRBV13 | TRBD2
TGTGCCAGCAGTTTGGGGCAGGGAGATCAAGAGACCCAGTACTTC | CASSLGQGDQETQYF | . | TRBJ2-5 | TRBV28 | .
TGTGCCAGCAGTTCCCCCCAAATAGTGAACACTGAAGCTTTCTTT | CASSSPQIVNTEAFF | few | TRBJ1-1 | TRBV6-2/TRBV6-3 | .
TGTGCCAGCAGTTTAGCTCTCGGGGGCGGGTCGAAGGAGACCCAGTACTTC | CASSLALGGGSKETQYF | . | TRBJ2-5 | TRBV27 | .
TGCAGCGTTGAAGTACGGGGGAGGCACAATGAGCAGTTCTTC | CSVEVRGRHNEQFF | once | TRBJ2-1 | TRBV29-1 | .
TGTGCCAGCAGTGTAAACTCCTACAATGAGCAGTTCTTC | CASSVNSYNEQFF | few | TRBJ2-1 | TRBV28 | .
TGTGCCAGCAGTTTTATCGGGTCCAATCAGCCCCAGCATTTT | CASSFIGSNQPQHF | many | TRBJ1-5 | TRBV6-2/TRBV6-3 | .
TGTGCCAGTAGCCACCGGGACAGTGGGTTGCGCGAGCAGTACTTC | CASSHRDSGLREQYF | few | TRBJ2-7 | TRBV19 | TRBD1
TGCAGTGCAACGCACAGGGACCACCCCACAGATACGCAGTATTTT | CSATHRDHPTDTQYF | few | TRBJ2-3 | TRBV20-1 | .
TGTGCCAGCCGAAACCCCCTACAGGGTAGTAATTCACCCCTCCACTTT | CASRNPLQGSNSPLHF | many | TRBJ1-6 | TRBV28 | .
TGTGCCAGCAGTTTAAGGACTAGTCCGGGGGAGCTGTTTTTT | CASSLRTSPGELFF | few | TRBJ2-2 | TRBV28 | TRBD2
TGTGCCAGCAGCGCCGGACTAGCTCAAGATACGCAGTATTTT | CASSAGLAQDTQYF | many | TRBJ2-3 | TRBV9 | TRBD2
TGTGCCAGCAGTCACTCGTTTGGGGCCAACGTCCTGACTTTC | CASSHSFGANVLTF | many | TRBJ2-6 | TRBV6-2/TRBV6-3 | .
TGTGCCAGCAGCTTCACGGGGCGCACAGATACGCAGTATTTT | CASSFTGRTDTQYF | few | TRBJ2-3 | TRBV5-4 | .
TGTGCCATCGGCCAAGGAGCCTACGAGCAGTACTTC | CAIGQGAYEQYF | many | TRBJ2-7 | TRBV10-3 | .
TGTGCCAGCAGCTTATCGAGTTTTTTACCTAGGCGTTGGACAGATACGCAGTATTTT | CASSLSSFLPRRWTDTQYF | few | TRBJ2-3 | TRBV7-9 | .
TGCGCCAGCAGTCAAACCTTTACGATAGCTGGGCAGGGTAACTCCGGGGCCATCGTCCTGACTTTC | CASSQTFTIAGQGNSGAIVLTF | . | TRBJ2-6 | TRBV23-1 | .
TGTGCCAGCAGTTACTCATGGGGTGAAAACATTCAGTACTTC | CASSYSWGENIQYF | . | TRBJ2-4 | TRBV6-2/TRBV6-3 | .
TGTGCCAGCAGCCGGACCGGGACAGGGGGCTTAGATACGCAGTATTTT | CASSRTGTGGLDTQYF | many | TRBJ2-3 | TRBV7-9 | TRBD1
TGTGCCAGCCGGTCTACTAGCGGTTACACAGATACGCAGTATTTT | CASRSTSGYTDTQYF | . | TRBJ2-3 | TRBV9 | TRBD2
TGTGCCAGCAGCTTAGCCCGGGGGGCCTACGAGCAGTACTTC | CASSLARGAYEQYF | many | TRBJ2-7 | TRBV13 | TRBD2
TGTGCTATCAGTGACGGCGGGATCTCCTACAATGAGCAGTTCTTC | CAISDGGISYNEQFF | few | TRBJ2-1 | TRBV10-3 | .
TGTGCCAGCAGTTTCAGGGCAGGGGGCTACGAGCAGTACTTC | CASSFRAGGYEQYF | . | TRBJ2-7 | TRBV27 | TRBD1
TGTGCCAGCAGCTTAGTACAGGGCCTAGCCAAAAACATTCAGTACTTC | CASSLVQGLAKNIQYF | many | TRBJ2-4 | TRBV7-9 | .
TGCGCCAGCAGCCAACTGCAGTTCTCCTACGAGCAGTACTTC | CASSQLQFSYEQYF | few | TRBJ2-7 | TRBV4-1 | .
TGTGCCAGCACCCTAGCGGGGAGCACAGATACGCAGTATTTT | CASTLAGSTDTQYF | many | TRBJ2-3 | TRBV12-3/TRBV12-4 | TRBD2
TGTGCCAGCAGCTTAGGATTTAGGAACACTGAAGCTTTCTTT | CASSLGFRNTEAFF | . | TRBJ1-1 | TRBV7-8 | .
TGTGCCAGCAGTGACCTCTACGAGCAGTACTTC | CASSDLYEQYF | few | TRBJ2-7 | TRBV6-6 | .
TGTGCCAGCAGCCTCCTCACTACCTACAATGAGCAGTTCTTC | CASSLLTTYNEQFF | few | TRBJ2-1 | TRBV7-8 | .
TGCAGTGCCACCCCCCGGGGCGCGAACACCGGGGAGCTGTTATTT | CSATPRGANTGELLF | . | TRBJ2-2 | TRBV20-1 | .
TGTGCCAGCAGTGAAGAAGTAGCGGGAGGCTACGAGCAGTACTTC | CASSEEVAGGYEQYF | few | TRBJ2-7 | TRBV6-1 | TRBD2
TGTGCCAGCAGAAGCTGGACAGGGGACGTCGAGCAGTACTTC | CASRSWTGDVEQYF | few | TRBJ2-7 | TRBV27 | TRBD1
TGTGCCAGCAGGACCCTAGCGGTCCGCACAGATACGCAGTATTTT | CASRTLAVRTDTQYF | few | TRBJ2-3 | TRBV6-2/TRBV6-3 | TRBD2
TGCGCCAGCAGCCAAGATATTGCTTCCTCTGCAGGCAATCAGCCCCAGCATTTT | CASSQDIASSAGNQPQHF | few | TRBJ1-5 | TRBV4-3 | .
TGCGCCAGCAGCCCCATGGGCAGGGGGCCAGATACGCAGTATTTT | CASSPMGRGPDTQYF | . | TRBJ2-3 | TRBV5-1 | TRBD1
TGCGCCAGCGGAGAGCCCCAGCATTTT | CASGEPQHF | many | TRBJ1-5 | TRBV10-2 | .
TGTGCCAGAAGCTTAAGGGGTCTCACCGGGGAGCTGTTTTTT | CARSLRGLTGELFF | . | TRBJ2-2 | TRBV7-2 | .
TGTGCCAGCAGCGTAGTGGACAGCTCCTACGAGCAGTACTTC | CASSVVDSSYEQYF | . | TRBJ2-7 | TRBV9 | .